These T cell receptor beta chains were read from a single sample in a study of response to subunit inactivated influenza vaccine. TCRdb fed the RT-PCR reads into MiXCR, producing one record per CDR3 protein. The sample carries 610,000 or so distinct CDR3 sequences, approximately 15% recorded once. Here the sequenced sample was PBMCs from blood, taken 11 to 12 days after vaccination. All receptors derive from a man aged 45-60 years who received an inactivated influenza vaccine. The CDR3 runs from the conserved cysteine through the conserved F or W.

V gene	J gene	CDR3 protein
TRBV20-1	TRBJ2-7	CSAQTSGAYEQYF
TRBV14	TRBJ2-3	CASSQGLAASTDTQYF
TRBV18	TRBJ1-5	CASDSLPGNQPQHF
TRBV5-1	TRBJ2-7	CASSLAGAGRNYEQYF
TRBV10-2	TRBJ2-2	CASRKWTGGKTGELFF
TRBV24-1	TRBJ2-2	CATSDRQTGELFF
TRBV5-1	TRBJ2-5	CASTSLTTGGQETQYF
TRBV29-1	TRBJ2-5	CSVSDGRETQYF
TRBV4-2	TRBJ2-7	CASSRSRGGRYEQYF
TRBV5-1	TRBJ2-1	CASSLGGAAPYNEQFF
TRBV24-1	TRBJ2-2	CATSERTATGELFF
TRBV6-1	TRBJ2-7	CASSESLAAYEQYF
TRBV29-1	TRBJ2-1	CSASGGNNEQFF
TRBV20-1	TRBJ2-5	CSAKDRPETETQYF
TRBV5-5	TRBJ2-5	CASAEGRVETQYF
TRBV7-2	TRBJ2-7	CASSPDTGAFPYEQYF
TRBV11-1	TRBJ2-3	CASSLLGLKTVTDTQYF
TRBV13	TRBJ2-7	CASSLGGSLLSYEQYF
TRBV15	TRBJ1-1	CATSRDRVPNTEAFF
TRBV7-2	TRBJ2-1	CASSLAGSSYNEQFF
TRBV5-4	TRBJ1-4	CASSETGKKLFF
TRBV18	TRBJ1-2	CASSRETGADYTF
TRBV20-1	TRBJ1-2	CSARVGVGYGYTF
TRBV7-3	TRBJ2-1	CASSTKLGSYNEQFF
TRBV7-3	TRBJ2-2	CASSRGVAGELFF
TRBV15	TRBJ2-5	CATSRGQGGQETQYF
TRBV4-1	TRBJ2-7	CASSQGQVSYEQYF
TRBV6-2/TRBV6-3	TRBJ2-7	CASGRLAGEQYF
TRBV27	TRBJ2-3	CASRPAGNTDTQYF
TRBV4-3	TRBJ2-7	CASSQGTQVTYEQYF
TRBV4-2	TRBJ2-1	CASSQDGQGYRGQFF
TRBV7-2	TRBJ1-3	CASSLLQLDSGNTIYF
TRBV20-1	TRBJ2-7	CSGLRTSGRGFREQYF
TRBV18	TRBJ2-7	CASSPLDRAYYEQYF
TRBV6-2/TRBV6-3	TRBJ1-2	CASSDSTGGIFGYTF
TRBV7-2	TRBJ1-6	CASSLGGTRSPLHF
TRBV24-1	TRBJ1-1	CATSDPGYGPEAFF
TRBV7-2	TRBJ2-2	CASRTGPVTGELFF
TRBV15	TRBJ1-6	CATSRDLGGLRPLHF
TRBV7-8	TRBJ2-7	CASSFGSNSPAEQYF
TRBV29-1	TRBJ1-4	CSVEAGLDEKLFF
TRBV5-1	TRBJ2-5	CASSGGQGPRETQYF
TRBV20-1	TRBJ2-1	CSVATGGLSYNEQFF
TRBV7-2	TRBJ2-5	CASSSHGSRETQYF
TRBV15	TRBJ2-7	CATSGLPGEQYF